This T cell receptor beta chain originates from a study of blood T cell repertoires in COVID-19. About the research overall: COVID-19 samples from acute and convalescent phases originated in the United States, Italy and Spain. In each case, the material was cDNA or gDNA derived from T cells, B-cell-depleted T cells, or PBMCs.

V lost 7 bases and J lost 3, with 15 bases in between. The CDR3 runs to 14 residues. Germline V CDR1 and CDR2: ENHRY, SYGVKD. Authors' processing steps: It was from reference gene primer amplification that nucleated cell counts were estimated. Produced via immunoSEQ multiplex PCR; TCRdb's table is partial and in-frame only. The D gene and trimming were derived from the DNA, and the V and J assignments and clone size from that table. The sample carries more than 85,000 clones, 70% to 90% recorded once. Seattle patient enrollment occurred during active infection, with longitudinal follow-up thereafter. Sequencing was performed on peripheral blood. The chain couples TRBV10-3 to TRBJ1-2; tentatively, D is TRBD1 (6 bases). This clonotype was obtained from a man in his fifties with COVID-19, enrolled during active disease. The CDR3 protein is CAITPGGGDYGYTF. CDR3 DNA sequence: TGTGCCATCACCCCGGGAGGGGGAGACTATGGCTACACCTTC.